This entry concerns a single T cell receptor (beta chain). Its target is unknown. The CDR3 has 15 amino acids. With V trimmed by 4 bases and J by 3 bases, 5 bases remained unmatched. Germline-derived CDR1 and CDR2 are LNHDA and SQIVND (reference sequence). In the PCR, 60 Vbeta and 13 Jbeta primers were used. Profiled with immunoSEQ multiplex PCR; TCRdb holds only in-frame clones, not every one. The specimen's table records 30,000 to 50,000 clones. This entry comes from a study of cytomegalovirus exposure and HLA in healthy donors. As for the study in general: Earlier sequencing of approximately 180 million T cells yielded around 100 million unique TCR beta sequences. Study results and caveats: Three chains tied to CMV proved CMV antigen-specific in vitro.

This TCR was sampled from a woman in her twenties or thirties in good health and CMV-seropositive. The chain couples TRBV19 to TRBJ1-4, with 7 nucleotides matching TRBD1. Sample: PBMCs. The CDR3 reads CASSTTGTANEKLFF. In DNA form, the CDR3 reads TGTGCCAGTAGTACAACCGGGACAGCTAATGAAAAACTGTTTTTT.